This T cell receptor beta chain stems from a study of blood T cell repertoires in COVID-19. Across the study: In Cohort 3, a recovered donor had either two negative PCRs, clearance, or symptom resolution. COVID-19 samples collected from the United States, Italy and Spain covered acute and convalescent phases.

The V end lost 5 bases, the J end lost 5 bases, and 10 bases lay between the germline ends. The length of the CDR3 is 13 residues. Germline CDR1 and CDR2: LNHDA and SQIVND (reference sequence). Clones were sequenced by immunoSEQ multiplex PCR, and TCRdb holds only the in-frame ones, with some missing. The table has over 110,000 clones, 75% to 90% seen once. Those who participated ranged in age from about 18 to 89 years and resided in approximately 26 US areas. This TCR derives from a man aged 50-59 years in a cohort exposed to, infected with or recovered from COVID-19 (not recorded which). V is TRBV19 and J is TRBJ1-5; D call uncertain. The sequenced material came from PBMCs or T cells enriched from blood (not recorded which). CDR3 coding DNA: TGTGCCAGTAGTCCTAGGCCCCATCAGCCCCAGCATTTT. It yields the protein CASSPRPHQPQHF.